These 13 T cell receptor beta chains were sequenced from one sample in a study of blood T cells in healthy people across ages. Together with a sample-barcoded 5' primer, a J-beta primer mix was included in a second PCR lasting about 6 to 12 cycles. TCRdb re-derived calls from the 5' RACE reads in MiXCR, one entry per CDR3 protein. This table holds under 1,000,000 distinct CDR3 sequences, approximately 35% found once. Sequencing input: blood. Receptor source: a man in his late teens or twenties in good health.

This clonotype came up a few times. The chain joins TRBV12-3 or TRBV12-4 to TRBJ1-1, with TRBD1 as a possible D gene (6 bases). CDR3 length equals 14 residues. V was clipped by 6 bases and J by 1 base, with 12 bases between them. The CDR3 spells CASRRQATNTEAFF. CDR3 coding DNA: TGTGCCAGCAGAAGACAGGCAACGAACACTGAAGCTTTCTTT.

This clonotype was counted only a few times. The V call is TRBV20-1, the J call TRBJ2-5; D gene uncertain. V dropped 1 base and J dropped 5 bases, with 11 bases sitting between them. The CDR3 covers 13 residues. Per the germline V gene, CDR1 is DFQATT and CDR2 is SNEGSKA (reference sequence). The CDR3 here is CSARGYIRETQYF. The CDR3 DNA is TGCAGTGCTAGAGGGTATATTAGGGAGACCCAGTACTTC.

This clonotype has a count of ten or more. V usage is TRBV4-3 and J usage is TRBJ1-4, with D unresolved. V gave up 1 base and J gave up 0 bases, with 9 bases separating them. Germline assignment: CDR1 LGHNA and CDR2 YSLEER. The CDR3 extends over 16 amino acids. CDR3 sequence: CASSQGTEATNEKLFF. The DNA of the CDR3 is TGCGCCAGCAGCCAAGGGACGGAAGCAACTAATGAAAAACTGTTTTTT.

Turning to this clonotype: A read error may produce the germline difference seen at one junction end. The chain is built from TRBV3-1 and TRBJ2-7; TRBD1 might be the D (6 bases). Near its end, the DNA agrees better with TRBJ2-5, so the J call may be wrong. From germline, CDR1 is LGHDT and CDR2 YNNKEL (reference sequence). This CDR3 is 12 amino acids long. In DNA, the CDR3 is TGTGCCGGCAGCGACAGGTTGGAGACCCAGTACTTC. Its protein product is CAGSDRLETQYF.

This clonotype came up a few times. V is TRBV12-3 or TRBV12-4 and J is TRBJ1-1; D gene uncertain. The CDR3 runs to 15 residues. Trimming removed 3 bases from V and 0 bases from J, with 11 bases in between. The CDR3 spells CASSFFSGMNTEAFF. CDR3 nucleotide sequence: TGTGCCAGCAGTTTTTTTTCAGGCATGAACACTGAAGCTTTCTTT.

This clonotype was observed a single time. V is TRBV30 and J is TRBJ2-3; 10 bases agree with TRBD2. V shed 6 bases, J shed 6 bases, and the junction held 9 bases outside the gene matches. The CDR3 is 14 amino acids. The germline gives CDR1 GTSNPN, CDR2 SVGIG (reference sequence). The CDR3 protein is CACPTAGGQDTQYF. For the CDR3, the DNA is TGTGCCTGCCCGACAGCGGGGGGGCAGGATACGCAGTATTTT.

V usage is TRBV7-9 and J usage is TRBJ2-1, with 7 bases matching TRBD2. The CDR3 loop spans 13 amino acids. Germline lookup yields CDR1 SEHNR and CDR2 FQNEAQ (reference sequence). The V segment lost 3 bases and the J segment 8 bases; nucleotides outside the gene matches: 4. DNA for the CDR3: TGTGCCAGCAGCTTGGGACTAACCCATGAGCAGTTCTTC. Its protein product is CASSLGLTHEQFF.

The V call is TRBV10-3, the J call TRBJ1-1; possibly TRBD1 for D (5 bases). The germline V gene encodes CDR1 ENHRY and CDR2 SYGVKD. Trimming cost V 4 bases and J 1 base, with 10 bases left between them. The CDR3 has 14 amino acids. CDR3 protein: CAISVGHSNTEAFF. In nucleotides, the CDR3 is TGTGCCATCAGTGTTGGACACTCGAACACTGAAGCTTTCTTT.

This clonotype showed up just a few times. The genes are TRBV5-1 and TRBJ2-1; maybe TRBD2 (6 bases). The CDR3 extends over 14 amino acids. V gave up 3 bases and J gave up 7 bases, with 14 bases separating them. Germline V gene sequence: CDR1 SGHRS, CDR2 YFSETQ. The CDR3: CASSSAGGTNEQFF. In nucleotides, the CDR3 is TGCGCCAGCAGCTCCGCTGGAGGGACGAATGAGCAGTTCTTC.

The chain uses TRBV20-1 and TRBJ2-1, with unresolved D. Trimming stripped 3 bases from V and 0 bases from J, with 6 bases between. This CDR3 contains 13 residues. Germline-derived CDR1 and CDR2 are DFQATT and SNEGSKA (reference sequence). For the CDR3, the DNA is TGCAGTGCTAGTGAGAGCTCCTACAATGAGCAGTTCTTC. It translates to CSASESSYNEQFF.

The chain combines TRBV7-8 with TRBJ2-7; TRBD1 matches at 7 bases. V shed 4 bases and J 4 bases; nucleotides not matched to a gene: 10. This CDR3 contains 15 residues. From germline, CDR1 is SGHVS and CDR2 FQNEAQ. Here the CDR3 reads CASSSAPGTEYEQYF. CDR3 sequence (DNA): TGTGCCAGCAGCTCAGCCCCCGGGACAGAGTACGAGCAGTACTTC.

This clonotype was seen a handful of times. The genes are TRBV14 and TRBJ2-4, with 9 bases matching TRBD1. The CDR3 has 14 residues. The J segment lost 13 bases and the V segment lost 4 bases, leaving 11 bases of the junction unmatched. The V gene's germline CDR1 is SGHDN and CDR2 FVKESK. Here the CDR3 DNA reads TGTGCCAGCAGCCCCTCCGCAGGGACAGGGAAGCAGTACTTC. It is translated as CASSPSAGTGKQYF.

This clonotype has just a few counts. The chain has TRBV7-2 and TRBJ1-6; D is possibly TRBD1 (5 bases). With 0 bases removed from V and 6 bases from J, the gap between germline ends came to 18 bases. Looked up from germline, CDR1 is SGHTA and CDR2 is FQGNSA. CDR3 length: 18 residues. CDR3 protein: CASSLAFSAGLVNSPLHF. The CDR3 DNA reads as TGTGCCAGCAGCTTAGCATTCAGCGCAGGGCTTGTTAATTCACCCCTCCACTTT.